This T cell receptor (beta chain) was recovered during a study of a mutant IDH1 vaccine in newly diagnosed glioma. Study in general: Averaging around 42 years of age, treated patients were about 60% male and approximately 40% female.

There are a few counts of this clone. Its target is not known. The method was immunoSEQ multiplex PCR; TCRdb's version includes in-frame clones alone and lacks a portion of them. The sample shows around 60,000 clones, 80% to 90% of them seen only once. The time point here: week 35, safety follow-up. Topical imiquimod was applied with each vaccine dose, which held 300 ug of mutant IDH1 20-mer peptide. New astrocytomas of WHO grade 3 or 4 that were IDH1-mutant and ATRX-lost were found in the donors. There are 13 residues in the CDR3. The V and J ends lost 8 bases and 4 bases respectively, with 14 bases between them. Germline lookup yields CDR1 KGHSH and CDR2 LQKENI.

The source is a man aged 35 to 55 with glioma. Sequenced here: PBMCs, sampled from a glioma patient whose treatment included an IDH1 peptide vaccine. The gene calls are TRBV18 and TRBJ1-1; weak D call: TRBD1 (5 bases). In nucleotides, the CDR3 is TGTGCCAGCACAGCCGACAGCCCCACTGAAGCTTTCTTT. Translation gives CASTADSPTEAFF.